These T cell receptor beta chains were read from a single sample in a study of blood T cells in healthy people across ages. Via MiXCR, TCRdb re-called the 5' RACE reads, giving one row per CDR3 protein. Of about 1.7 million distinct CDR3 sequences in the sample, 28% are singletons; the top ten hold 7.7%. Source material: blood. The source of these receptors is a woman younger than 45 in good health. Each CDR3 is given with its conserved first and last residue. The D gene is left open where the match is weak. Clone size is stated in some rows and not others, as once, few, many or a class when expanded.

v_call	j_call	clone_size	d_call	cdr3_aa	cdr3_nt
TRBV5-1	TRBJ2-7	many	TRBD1	CASSRTGGNYEQYF	TGTGCCAGCAGTAGGACAGGGGGCAACTACGAGCAGTACTTC
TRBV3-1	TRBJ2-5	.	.	CASSQGERGPRLEEQYF	TGTGCCAGCAGCCAAGGCGAACGGGGGCCCCGGCTGGAAGAGCAGTACTTC
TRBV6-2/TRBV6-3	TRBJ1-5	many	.	CASGPGLWPQHF	TGTGCCAGCGGACCAGGACTTTGGCCCCAGCATTTT
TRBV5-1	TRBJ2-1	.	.	CASSKLLGNNEQFF	TGCGCCAGCAGCAAACTTTTAGGGAACAATGAGCAGTTCTTC
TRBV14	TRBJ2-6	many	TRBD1	CASSPGQFTSGANVLTF	TGTGCCAGCAGCCCGGGACAGTTTACATCTGGGGCCAACGTCCTGACTTTC
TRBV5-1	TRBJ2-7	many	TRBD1	CASANPGQGDEQYF	TGCGCCAGCGCAAACCCGGGACAGGGGGACGAGCAGTACTTC
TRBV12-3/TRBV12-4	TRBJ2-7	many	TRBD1	CASSPDRGEQYF	TGTGCCAGCAGCCCGGACAGGGGAGAGCAGTACTTC
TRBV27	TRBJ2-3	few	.	CASTPTGGGGDTQYF	TGTGCCAGCACCCCGACGGGCGGGGGCGGAGATACGCAGTATTTT
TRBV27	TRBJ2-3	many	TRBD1	CASSWGQNTDTQYF	TGTGCCAGCAGTTGGGGACAGAACACAGATACGCAGTATTTT
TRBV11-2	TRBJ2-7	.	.	CASSLEWRDSSWPHEQYF	TGTGCCAGCAGCTTAGAGTGGAGGGACTCGAGTTGGCCCCACGAGCAGTACTTC
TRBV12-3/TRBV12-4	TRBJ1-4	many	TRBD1	CASSIRDSYEKLFF	TGTGCCAGCAGTATCCGGGACAGTTATGAAAAACTGTTTTTT
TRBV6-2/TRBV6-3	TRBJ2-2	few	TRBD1	CASGESRTGRDTGELFF	TGTGCCAGCGGGGAATCCCGGACAGGAAGGGACACCGGGGAGCTGTTTTTT
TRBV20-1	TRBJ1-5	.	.	CSARDGLLRHQHF	TGCAGTGCGCGGGACGGCCTTTTAAGACACCAGCATTTT
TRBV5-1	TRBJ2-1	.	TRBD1	CASSFLEGQGGVEQFF	TGCGCCAGCAGCTTTTTAGAGGGACAGGGAGGTGTTGAGCAGTTCTTC
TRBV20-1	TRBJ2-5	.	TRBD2	CSACGGPFQETQNF	TGCAGTGCGTGCGGGGGGCCGTTCCAAGAGACCCAGAACTTC
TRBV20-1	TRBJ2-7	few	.	CSARVQSGTPSYEQYF	TGCAGTGCTAGAGTCCAGTCCGGGACTCCCTCCTACGAGCAGTACTTC
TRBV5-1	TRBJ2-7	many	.	CASSEQGSRYEQYF	TGCGCCAGCAGTGAACAGGGATCCCGCTACGAGCAGTACTTC
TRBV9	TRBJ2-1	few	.	CASSVGGTVSRYNEQFF	TGTGCCAGCAGCGTAGGGGGAACAGTGAGCCGATACAATGAGCAGTTCTTC
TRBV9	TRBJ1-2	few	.	CASSVGSRDVPGYTF	TGTGCCAGCAGCGTAGGGTCCAGGGACGTGCCCGGCTACACCTTC
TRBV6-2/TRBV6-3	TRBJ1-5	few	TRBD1	CASSIAVTGGRRNQPQHF	TGTGCCAGCAGTATAGCCGTGACAGGGGGCCGTCGCAATCAGCCCCAGCATTTT
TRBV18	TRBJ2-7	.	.	CASLQNLAELGYEQYF	TGTGCCAGCCTCCAGAATCTGGCGGAGCTAGGCTACGAGCAGTACTTC
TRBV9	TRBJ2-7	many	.	CASSVGDTNYEQYF	TGTGCCAGCAGCGTAGGGGACACGAACTACGAGCAGTACTTC
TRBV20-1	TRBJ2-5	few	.	CSARKDRITWETQYF	TGCAGTGCTAGAAAAGACCGCATTACCTGGGAGACCCAGTACTTC
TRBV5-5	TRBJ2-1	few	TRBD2	CASDPLAGYNNEQFF	TGTGCCAGCGACCCATTAGCGGGATACAACAATGAGCAGTTCTTC
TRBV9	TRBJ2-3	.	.	CASSVPAEGVTDTQYF	TGTGCCAGCAGCGTCCCGGCAGAGGGGGTAACAGATACGCAGTATTTT
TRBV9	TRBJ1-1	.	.	CASSVNQNTEAFF	TGTGCCAGCAGCGTCAATCAGAACACTGAAGCTTTCTTT
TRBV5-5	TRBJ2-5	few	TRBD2	CASSLLAGAHVETRYF	TGTGCCAGCAGCTTGCTAGCGGGAGCCCATGTGGAGACCCGGTACTTC
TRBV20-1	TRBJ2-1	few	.	CSANKGVNEQFF	TGCAGTGCTAATAAGGGGGTTAATGAGCAGTTCTTC
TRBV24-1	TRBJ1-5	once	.	CATRRGYIQPQHF	TGTGCCACCAGGCGGGGTTACATTCAGCCCCAGCATTTT
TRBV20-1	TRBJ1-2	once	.	CSASEGMLGYTF	TGCAGTGCTAGTGAAGGGATGTTAGGCTACACCTTC
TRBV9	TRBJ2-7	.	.	CASSVDARVDDEQYF	TGTGCCAGCAGCGTAGATGCTAGGGTCGACGACGAGCAGTACTTC
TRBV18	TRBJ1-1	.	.	CASSASRGTEAFF	TGTGCCAGCTCAGCTTCAAGAGGCACTGAAGCTTTCTTT
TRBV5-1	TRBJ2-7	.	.	CASSPLLLSVASYEQYF	TGCGCCAGCAGCCCCCTACTCCTCTCCGTCGCATCCTACGAGCAGTACTTC
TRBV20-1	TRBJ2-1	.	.	CSAEGGYEQFF	TGCAGTGCTGAGGGGGGATACGAGCAGTTCTTC
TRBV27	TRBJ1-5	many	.	CASSLGQRNQPQHF	TGTGCCAGCAGTTTAGGCCAGAGAAATCAGCCCCAGCATTTT
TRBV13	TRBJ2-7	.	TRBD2	CASSFQRWGGSEQYF	TGTGCCAGCAGCTTTCAGCGGTGGGGGGGGAGCGAGCAGTACTTC
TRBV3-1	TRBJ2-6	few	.	CASRGGNSGANVLTF	TGTGCCAGCAGAGGCGGGAACTCTGGGGCCAACGTCCTGACTTTC
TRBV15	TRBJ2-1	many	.	CATSRERGHYNEQFF	TGTGCCACCAGCAGAGAAAGGGGACACTACAATGAGCAGTTCTTC
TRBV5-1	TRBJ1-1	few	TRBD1	CASSEGQGAVTEAFF	TGCGCCAGCAGCGAAGGACAGGGGGCTGTCACTGAAGCTTTCTTT
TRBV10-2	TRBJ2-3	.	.	CASSRRDKTGRAQYF	TGCGCCAGCAGTAGAAGAGACAAGACAGGCAGGGCGCAGTATTTT
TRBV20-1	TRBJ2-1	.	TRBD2	CSAVEGLAGVNEQFF	TGCAGTGCTGTTGAGGGACTAGCGGGAGTCAATGAGCAGTTCTTC
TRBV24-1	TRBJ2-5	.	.	CATSDWSSQETQYF	TGTGCCACCAGTGATTGGTCAAGCCAAGAGACCCAGTACTTC
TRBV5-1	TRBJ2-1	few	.	CASSPYMNEQFF	TGCGCCAGCAGCCCTTACATGAATGAGCAGTTCTTC
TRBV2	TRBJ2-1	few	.	CASSESVDEQFF	TGTGCCAGCAGTGAATCGGTAGATGAGCAGTTCTTC
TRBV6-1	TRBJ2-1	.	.	CASRVAEFYNEQFF	TGTGCCAGCAGAGTGGCCGAATTCTACAATGAGCAGTTCTTC
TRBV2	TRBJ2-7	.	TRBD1	CASSEAGTGPYEQYF	TGTGCCAGCAGTGAGGCCGGGACAGGGCCTTACGAGCAGTACTTC
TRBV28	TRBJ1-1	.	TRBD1	CASSPYRGRDGEAFF	TGTGCCAGCAGTCCTTACAGGGGGAGGGATGGTGAAGCTTTCTTT
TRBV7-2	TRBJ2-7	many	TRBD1	CASSLDRGLNEQYF	TGTGCCAGCAGCTTAGACAGGGGGCTCAACGAGCAGTACTTC
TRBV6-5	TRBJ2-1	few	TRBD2	CASRMTSGGFEQFF	TGTGCCAGCAGGATGACTAGCGGGGGGTTTGAGCAGTTCTTC
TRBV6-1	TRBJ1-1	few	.	CANHDGGTEAFF	TGTGCCAACCATGATGGAGGTACTGAAGCTTTCTTT
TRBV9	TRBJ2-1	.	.	CASSDLGGNEQFF	TGTGCCAGCAGCGATCTCGGGGGCAATGAGCAGTTCTTC
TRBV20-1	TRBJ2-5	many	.	CSARLGVQETQYF	TGCAGTGCCCGGCTGGGCGTCCAAGAGACCCAGTACTTC
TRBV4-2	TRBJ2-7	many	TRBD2	CASSQVVAGSYEQYF	TGTGCCAGCAGCCAAGTGGTAGCGGGCTCCTACGAGCAGTACTTC
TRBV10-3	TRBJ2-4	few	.	CAISEFSGAKNIQYF	TGTGCCATCAGTGAGTTCTCGGGGGCCAAAAACATTCAGTACTTC
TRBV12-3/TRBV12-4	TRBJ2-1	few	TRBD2	CASSIGLAGHNEQFF	TGTGCCAGCAGCATAGGACTAGCGGGCCACAATGAGCAGTTCTTC
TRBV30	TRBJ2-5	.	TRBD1	CAWGRGRPQQETQYF	TGTGCCTGGGGAAGGGGGCGACCCCAACAAGAGACCCAGTACTTC